This T cell receptor (beta chain) was obtained from a study of CD8 T cells in ankylosing spondylitis. Study results and limitations: Matched ankylosing spondylitis synovial fluid reportedly contained a significantly enriched population of disease-linked clones. In peripheral blood, disease-linked CD8+ clones occurred at relatively low frequencies. Seemingly distinctive of ankylosing spondylitis blood was a TCR beta motif formed by eight highly homologous variants.

The V and J ends lost 3 bases and 1 base respectively, with 6 bases between them. CDR3 length: 13 amino acids. TCRdb passed the 5' RACE reads through MiXCR, listing each CDR3 protein once. The data contain under 950,000 distinct CDR3 sequences, under 20% of them singletons. Turning to this clonotype: Its target is not known.

J is TRBJ1-1 and V is TRBV12-3 or TRBV12-4; D gene uncertain. This TCR was sampled from a male donor with ankylosing spondylitis. Sequencing was performed on blood, either unsorted or a sorted T cell fraction (not recorded which). The CDR3 sequence: CASSFDKNTEAFF. The CDR3 nucleotides are TGTGCCAGCAGTTTCGACAAGAACACTGAAGCTTTCTTT.